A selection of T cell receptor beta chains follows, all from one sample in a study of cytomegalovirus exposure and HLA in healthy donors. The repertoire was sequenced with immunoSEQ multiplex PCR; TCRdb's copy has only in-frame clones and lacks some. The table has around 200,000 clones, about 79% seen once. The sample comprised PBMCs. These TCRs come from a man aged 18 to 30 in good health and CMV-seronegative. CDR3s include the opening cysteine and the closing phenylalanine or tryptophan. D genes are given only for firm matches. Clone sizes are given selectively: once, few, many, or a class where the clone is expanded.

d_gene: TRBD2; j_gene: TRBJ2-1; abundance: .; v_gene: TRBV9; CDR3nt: TGTGCCAGCAGCTTAATAGCGGGGGAGTACAATGAGCAGTTCTTC; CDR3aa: CASSLIAGEYNEQFF
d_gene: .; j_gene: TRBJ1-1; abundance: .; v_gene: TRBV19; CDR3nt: TGTGCCAGTAGTCCAAGCCTCGGGAACACTGAAGCTTTCTTT; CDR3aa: CASSPSLGNTEAFF
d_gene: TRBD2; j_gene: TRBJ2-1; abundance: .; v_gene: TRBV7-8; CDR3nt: TGTGCCAGCAGCTTAGGGATAGCGGGAGGAAGTTTCGATGGATCCAATGAGCAGTTCTTC; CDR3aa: CASSLGIAGGSFDGSNEQFF
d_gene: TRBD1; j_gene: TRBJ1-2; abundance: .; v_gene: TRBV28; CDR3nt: TGTGCCAGCAGTCCCCCCCAAAGGACAGGTGGCTACACCTTC; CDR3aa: CASSPPQRTGGYTF
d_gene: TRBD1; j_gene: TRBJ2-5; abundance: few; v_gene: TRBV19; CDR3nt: TGTGCCAGTAGTCGGCAGGGGGAAGAGACCCAGTACTTC; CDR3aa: CASSRQGEETQYF
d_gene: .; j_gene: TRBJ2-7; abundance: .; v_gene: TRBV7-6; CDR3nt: TGTGCCAGCAGCCCGGACAGCGCCTACGAGCAGTACTTC; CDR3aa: CASSPDSAYEQYF
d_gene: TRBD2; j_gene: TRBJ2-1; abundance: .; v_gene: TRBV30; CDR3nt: TGTGCCTGGAGTGTAGGGACTAGCGGGGTCTATGAGCAGTTCTTC; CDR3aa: CAWSVGTSGVYEQFF
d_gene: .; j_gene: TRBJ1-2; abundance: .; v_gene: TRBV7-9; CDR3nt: TGTGCCAGCAGCTTAGCTACCAGTAACAACTATGGCTACACCTTC; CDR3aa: CASSLATSNNYGYTF
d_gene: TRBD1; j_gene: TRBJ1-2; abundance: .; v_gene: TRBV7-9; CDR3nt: TGTTCCAGCAGTTCACAGGGGGCCATTGACTATGGCTACACCTTC; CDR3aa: CSSSSQGAIDYGYTF
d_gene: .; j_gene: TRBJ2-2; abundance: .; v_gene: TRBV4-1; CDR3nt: TGCGCCAGCAGCCAAGGGCAGGGGCCTCACACCGGGGAGCTGTTTTTT; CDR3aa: CASSQGQGPHTGELFF
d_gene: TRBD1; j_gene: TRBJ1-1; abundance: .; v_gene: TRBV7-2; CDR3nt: TGTGCCAGCAGCGTAAAATCAGGGGGGACTGAAGCTTTCTTT; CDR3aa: CASSVKSGGTEAFF
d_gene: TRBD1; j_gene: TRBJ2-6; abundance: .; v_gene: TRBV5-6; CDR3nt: TGTGCCAGCAGTCTTTACAGGGGCTCTGGGGCCAACGTCCTGACTTTC; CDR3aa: CASSLYRGSGANVLTF
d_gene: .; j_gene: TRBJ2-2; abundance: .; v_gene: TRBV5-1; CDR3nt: TGCGCCAGCAGGGAAACGGCGACTCACTCCGGGGAGCTGTTTTTT; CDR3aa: CASRETATHSGELFF
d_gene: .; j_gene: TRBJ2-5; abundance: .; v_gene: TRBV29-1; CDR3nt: TGCAGCGTTGGAGGAGGGCTACAGACCCAGTACTTC; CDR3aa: CSVGGGLQTQYF
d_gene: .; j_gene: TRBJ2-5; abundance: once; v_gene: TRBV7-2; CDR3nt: TGTGCCAGCAGCGTCCTCGGAGAGACCCAGTACTTC; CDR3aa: CASSVLGETQYF
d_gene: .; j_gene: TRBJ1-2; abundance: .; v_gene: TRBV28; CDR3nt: TGTGCCAGCAGTCCGGAGACCGATTCCTACGGTGGCTACACCTTC; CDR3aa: CASSPETDSYGGYTF
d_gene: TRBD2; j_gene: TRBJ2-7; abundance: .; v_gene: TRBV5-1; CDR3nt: TGCGCCAGCAGCTTGGGTCCTAGCGGGGCCACCTACGAGCAGTACTTC; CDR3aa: CASSLGPSGATYEQYF
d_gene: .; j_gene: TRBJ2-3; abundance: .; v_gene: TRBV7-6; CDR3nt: TGTGCCAGCAGCCCAATGAGAGTAAGCACAGATACGCAGTATTTT; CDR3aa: CASSPMRVSTDTQYF
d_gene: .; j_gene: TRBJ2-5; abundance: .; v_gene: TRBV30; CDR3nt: TGTGCCTGGAGTGTAGGCGCAGGAAGGGAGACCCAGTACTTC; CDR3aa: CAWSVGAGRETQYF
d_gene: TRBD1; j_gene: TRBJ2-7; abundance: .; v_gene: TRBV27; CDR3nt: TGTGCCAGCAGTTTCTTGGACAGGGTATACGAGCAGTACTTC; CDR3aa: CASSFLDRVYEQYF
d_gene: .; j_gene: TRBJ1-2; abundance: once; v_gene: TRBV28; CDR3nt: TGTGCCAGCAGTATTACTGGGCGTCCTAACTATGGCTACACCTTC; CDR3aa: CASSITGRPNYGYTF
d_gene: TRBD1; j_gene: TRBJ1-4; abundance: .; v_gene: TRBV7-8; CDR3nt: TGTGCCAGCAGCTTAGCGGGGACAGGGGGCGGGCGGGGAAAACTGTTTTTT; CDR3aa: CASSLAGTGGGRGKLFF
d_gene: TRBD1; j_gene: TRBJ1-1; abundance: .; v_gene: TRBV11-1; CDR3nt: TGTGCCAGCAGCCCGACAGGGAGGACTGAAGCTTTCTTT; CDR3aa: CASSPTGRTEAFF
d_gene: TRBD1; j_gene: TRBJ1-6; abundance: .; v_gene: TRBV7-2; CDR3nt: TGTGCCAGCAGCTCCGCGACAGGGGATAATTCACCCCTCCACTTT; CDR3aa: CASSSATGDNSPLHF
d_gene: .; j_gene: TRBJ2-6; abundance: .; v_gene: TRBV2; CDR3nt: TGTGCCAGCAACGCCGGCGGGGGGGCCAACGTCCTGACTTTC; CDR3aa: CASNAGGGANVLTF
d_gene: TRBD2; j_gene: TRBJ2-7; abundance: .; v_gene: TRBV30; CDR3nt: TGTGCCTGGACGGGGGGCTCCTACGAGCAGTACTTC; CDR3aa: CAWTGGSYEQYF
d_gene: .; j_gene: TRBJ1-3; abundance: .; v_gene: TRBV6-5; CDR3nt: TGTGCCAGCAGTGAGATTAGCTCTGGAAACACCATATATTTT; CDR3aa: CASSEISSGNTIYF
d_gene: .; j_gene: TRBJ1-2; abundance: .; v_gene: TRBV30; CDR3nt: TGTGCCTGGAGTGTGGGGGGATCCTATGGCTACACCTTC; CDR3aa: CAWSVGGSYGYTF
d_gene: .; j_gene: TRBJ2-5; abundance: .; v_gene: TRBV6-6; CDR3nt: TGTGCCAGCAGTCCCTCGGAGACCCAGTACTTC; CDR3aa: CASSPSETQYF
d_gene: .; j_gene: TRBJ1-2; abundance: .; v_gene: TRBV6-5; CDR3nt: TGTGCCAGCAGTGCAGTCCAAGGGGGAAACTATGGCTACACCTTC; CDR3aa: CASSAVQGGNYGYTF
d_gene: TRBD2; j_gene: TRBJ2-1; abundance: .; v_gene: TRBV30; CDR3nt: TGTGCCTGGATCCCACGGTGGGGGGGGAATGAGCAGTTCTTC; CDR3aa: CAWIPRWGGNEQFF
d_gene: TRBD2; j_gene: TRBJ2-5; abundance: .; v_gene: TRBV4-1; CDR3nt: TGCGCCAGCGGACTAGGACGAGGCCCCCAGTACTTC; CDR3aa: CASGLGRGPQYF
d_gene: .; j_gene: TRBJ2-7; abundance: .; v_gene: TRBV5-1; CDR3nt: TGCGCCAGCAGCTTTTTGGACGGACTGGGGGAGCAGTACTTC; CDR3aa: CASSFLDGLGEQYF
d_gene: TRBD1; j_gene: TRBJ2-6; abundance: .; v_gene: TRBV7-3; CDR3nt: TGTGCCAGCAGCTTATTATCCATCGGACAGGGCGGAGGGGCCAACGTCCTGACTTTC; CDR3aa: CASSLLSIGQGGGANVLTF
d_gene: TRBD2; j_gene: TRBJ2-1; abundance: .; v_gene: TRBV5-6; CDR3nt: TGTGCCAGCAGCTTGACTAGCGGGGGAGACAATGAGCAGTTCTTC; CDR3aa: CASSLTSGGDNEQFF
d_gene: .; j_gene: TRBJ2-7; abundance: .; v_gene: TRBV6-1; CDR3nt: TGTGCCAGCAGTGAAAGTGTGAAGGATCCGGGCGAGCAGTACTTC; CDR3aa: CASSESVKDPGEQYF
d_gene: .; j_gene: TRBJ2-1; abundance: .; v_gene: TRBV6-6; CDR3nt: TGTGCCAGCTCAGGTGCGATCCATGAGCAGTTCTTC; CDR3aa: CASSGAIHEQFF
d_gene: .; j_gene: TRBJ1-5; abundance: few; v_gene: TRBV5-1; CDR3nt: TGCGCCAGCAGCTTGGGCCCCCGGGACGGAGGGTCGAAGCCCCAGCATTTT; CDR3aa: CASSLGPRDGGSKPQHF
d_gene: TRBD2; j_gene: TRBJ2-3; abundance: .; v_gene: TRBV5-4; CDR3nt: TGTGCCAGCAGCTTGGCGGCTAGCGGGACGAGCACAGATACGCAGTATTTT; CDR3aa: CASSLAASGTSTDTQYF
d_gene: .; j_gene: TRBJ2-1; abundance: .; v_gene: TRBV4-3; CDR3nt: TGCGCCAGCAGCCAAGATCGGTTAGCCTACAATGAGCAGTTCTTC; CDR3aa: CASSQDRLAYNEQFF
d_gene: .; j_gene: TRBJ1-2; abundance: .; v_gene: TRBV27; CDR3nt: TGTGCCAGCAGTTTTTCGCCAGGTCGAATCGACTACACCTTC; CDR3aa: CASSFSPGRIDYTF
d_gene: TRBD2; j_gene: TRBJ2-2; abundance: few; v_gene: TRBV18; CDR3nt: TGTGCCAGCTCACCCTCCGGGACTAGCGGGATCGGGAGCACCGGGGAGCTGTTTTTT; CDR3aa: CASSPSGTSGIGSTGELFF
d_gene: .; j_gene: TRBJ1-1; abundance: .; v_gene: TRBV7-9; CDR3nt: TGTGCCAGCCAACGGCAGGTGAACACTGAAGCTTTCTTT; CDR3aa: CASQRQVNTEAFF
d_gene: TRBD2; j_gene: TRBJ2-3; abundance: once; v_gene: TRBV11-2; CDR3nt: TGTGCCAGCAGCTTAATTGGCGGGAGGGCCCGTACAGATACGCAGTATTTT; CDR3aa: CASSLIGGRARTDTQYF
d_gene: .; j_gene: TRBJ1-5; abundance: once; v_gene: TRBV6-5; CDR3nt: TGTGCCAGCAGTTACTCGCAGGGGATCGATCAGCCCCAGCATTTT; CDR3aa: CASSYSQGIDQPQHF
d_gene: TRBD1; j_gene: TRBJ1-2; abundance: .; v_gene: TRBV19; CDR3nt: TGTGCCAGTACCAGGGACAGGGTACGTGGCTACACCTTC; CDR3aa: CASTRDRVRGYTF